Listed here are 24 T cell receptor beta chains from one sample, sequenced in a study of blood T cell repertoires in COVID-19. Generated by immunoSEQ multiplex PCR, the TCRdb table keeps only in-frame clones and is missing some. This sample yields under 400,000 clones, of which about 86% are seen a single time; 3.5% to 4.5% belongs to the top ten. Sequencing was done on a sample of PBMCs or T cells enriched from blood (not recorded which). All receptors come from a woman in her thirties or forties with acute COVID-19.

V and J are TRBV19 and TRBJ2-7; possible D gene TRBD2, 6 bases. V lost 2 bases to trimming and J lost 3 bases, with 14 bases between them. Germline values: CDR1 LNHDA, CDR2 SQIVND (reference sequence). CDR3 length: 15 residues. CDR3 amino acids: CASSIMGLSGYEQYF. CDR3 DNA sequence: TGTGCCAGTAGTATAATGGGACTCTCGGGCTACGAGCAGTACTTC. Drawing the rest from reference TRBV19 and TRBJ2-7, the complete variable domain is DGGITQSPKYLFRKEGQNVTLSCEQNLNHDAMYWYRQDPGQGLRLIYYSQIVNDFQKGDIAEGYSVSREKKESFPLTVTSAQKNPTAFYLCASSIMGLSGYEQYFGPGTRLTVT.

This chain connects TRBV24-1 to TRBJ1-2; possibly TRBD1 for D (5 bases). V was pared by 7 bases and J by 4 bases, with 12 bases between. CDR1 is KGHDR and CDR2 is SFDVKD in the germline V gene. The CDR3 is made up of 13 amino acids. CDR3: CATSQGLGYGYTF. DNA for the CDR3: TGTGCCACCAGCCAGGGATTGGGCTATGGCTACACCTTC.

The CDR3, as DNA: TGTGCCAGCAGTTACAGACAATATGGCTACACCTTC. Translating gives CASSYRQYGYTF. The chain links TRBV12-3 or TRBV12-4 to TRBJ1-2; D is unclear. The CDR3 totals 12 residues. With 4 bases removed from V and 5 bases from J, the gap between germline ends came to 8 bases.

J is TRBJ1-1 and V is TRBV2; 7 bases map to TRBD1. The CDR3 is 13 amino acids. V was pared by 7 bases and J by 11 bases, with 13 bases of the junction left unmatched. Germline CDR1 is SNHLY and CDR2 is FYNNEI. CDR3 sequence (DNA): TGTGCCAGCAAGGGACAGCCGGCGACGTACGCTTTCTTT. Protein product: CASKGQPATYAFF.

The chain links TRBV19 to TRBJ1-2, with 8 bases matching TRBD1. Trimming at V came to 6 bases and at J to 2 bases, leaving 8 bases not matched to a gene. Germline V lookup: CDR1 LNHDA, CDR2 SQIVND (reference sequence). The CDR3 totals 15 residues. In DNA, the CDR3 is TGTGCCAGTAGGGTGACCGACAGGGGAAACTATGGCTACACCTTC. Protein sequence: CASRVTDRGNYGYTF.

The chain combines TRBV12-5 with TRBJ2-5; 7 nucleotides agree with TRBD2. V gave up 5 bases and J gave up 5 bases; unmatched junction bases: 14. Germline lookup yields CDR1 LGHNT and CDR2 FRNRAP. The CDR3 length is 16 residues. This chain's CDR3 is CASGHGGRGEGETQYF. The CDR3 region has the DNA TGTGCTAGTGGTCACGGCGGGAGAGGAGAGGGGGAGACCCAGTACTTC. Filled out from reference TRBV12-5 and TRBJ2-5, the complete variable domain reads DARVTQTPRHKVTEMGQEVTMRCQPILGHNTVFWYRQTMMQGLELLAYFRNRAPLDDSGMPKDRFSAEMPDATLATLKIQPSEPRDSAVYFCASGHGGRGEGETQYFGPGTRLLVL.

V usage is TRBV28 and J usage is TRBJ2-1; 11 nucleotides line up with TRBD2. This CDR3 contains 13 residues. From germline, CDR1 is MDHEN and CDR2 SYDVKM. V shed 6 bases, J shed 8 bases, and the junction held 3 bases outside the gene matches. This chain's CDR3 is CASRQGLADEQFF. Here the CDR3 DNA reads TGTGCCAGCAGACAGGGACTAGCGGATGAGCAGTTCTTC. The full variable domain, its missing parts supplied by reference TRBV28 and TRBJ2-1, is DVKVTQSSRYLVKRTGEKVFLECVQDMDHENMFWYRQDPGLGLRLIYFSYDVKMKEKGDIPEGYSVSREKKERFSLILESASTNQTSMYLCASRQGLADEQFFGPGTRLTVL.

The chain uses TRBV2 and TRBJ1-4; no firm D call. Germline V gene sequence: CDR1 SNHLY, CDR2 FYNNEI. V lost 8 bases to trimming and J lost 5 bases, with 15 bases between them. The CDR3 is 14 amino acids. The CDR3 sequence is CASARSLTNEKLFF. CDR3 DNA: TGTGCCAGCGCCCGGTCCCTCACCAATGAAAAACTGTTTTTT.

The V and J genes are TRBV5-1 and TRBJ2-2, with no clear D. V was clipped by 4 bases and J by 2 bases, with 9 bases between them. This CDR3 region has 14 residues. Germline V lookup: CDR1 SGHRS, CDR2 YFSETQ. In DNA form, the CDR3 reads TGCGCCAGCAGCAGGAGCTCCAACACCGGGGAGCTGTTTTTT. It encodes CASSRSSNTGELFF.

The J gene is TRBJ2-3, the V gene TRBV3-1 (or the pseudogene TRBV3-2); 8 bases agree with TRBD2. With V trimmed by 1 base and J by 2 bases, 11 bases remained unmatched. Germline V gene sequence: CDR1 LGHDT, CDR2 YNNKEL (reference sequence). The CDR3 consists of 18 residues. CDR3 DNA sequence: TGTGCCAGCAGCCAAGTTCCCAGTGCGGGGGGTCCCACAGATACGCAGTATTTT. Protein: CASSQVPSAGGPTDTQYF.

DNA for the CDR3: TGTGCCAGCAGTCACACCAGGGGAGCTAATGAAAAACTGTTTTTT. It translates to CASSHTRGANEKLFF. This chain joins TRBV6-5 and TRBJ1-4, with D perhaps matching TRBD1 (6 bases). The CDR3 loop spans 15 amino acids. Looked up from germline, CDR1 is MNHEY and CDR2 is SVGAGI. V was shortened by 5 bases and J by 3 bases, with 13 bases between the two germline ends.

The rearrangement uses TRBV7-3 and TRBJ1-1; D gene ambiguous. The germline V gene encodes CDR1 SGHTA and CDR2 FQGTGA. The CDR3 has 19 residues. V was trimmed by 1 base and J by 0 bases, leaving 21 bases between them. CDR3 in amino acids: CASSLSSSARRIMNTEAFF. The CDR3 DNA reads as TGTGCCAGCAGCTTAAGTTCTTCGGCCCGGAGGATTATGAACACTGAAGCTTTCTTT.

The chain links TRBV27 to TRBJ1-4; 9 nucleotides match TRBD1. Germline CDR1 MNHEY, CDR2 SMNVEV (reference sequence). CDR3 size: 15 residues. V was clipped by 8 bases and J by 14 bases; unmatched bases: 18. CDR3 DNA sequence: TGTGCCAGCGGATCAGTGCGGCGCCGGGACAGGGTGCTGTTTTTT. Translating gives CASGSVRRRDRVLFF. Using reference TRBV27 and TRBJ1-4 for the parts outside the CDR3, the full variable domain is EAQVTQNPRYLITVTGKKLTVTCSQNMNHEYMSWYRQDPGLGLRQIYYSMNVEVTDKGDVPEGYKVSRKEKRNFPLILESPSPNQTSLYFCASGSVRRRDRVLFFGSGTQLSVL.

This clone showed up just a few times. The germline gene is not matched at one end of the junction; a read error may be the cause. This sequence joins TRBV7-8 and TRBJ1-1; 9 bases agree with TRBD1. The V gene's germline CDR1 is SGHVS and CDR2 FQNEAQ. This CDR3 has 16 amino acids. This CDR3 reads CASSSFRTGANSEAFF. The CDR3 nucleotides read TGTGCCAGCAGCTCTTTTAGGACAGGGGCGAACTCTGAAGCTTTCTTT.

V gene TRBV19 combines with J gene TRBJ1-2, with D perhaps TRBD1 (5 bases). Germline V gene sequence: CDR1 LNHDA, CDR2 SQIVND (reference sequence). V was clipped by 4 bases and J by 4 bases, with 16 bases between them. This CDR3 is 15 amino acids long. The DNA of the CDR3 is TGTGCCAGTAGTACGGGGGGGACCCTCAGCTATGGCTACACCTTC. Its protein is CASSTGGTLSYGYTF.

This clone was found a few times. The rearrangement joins TRBV28 to TRBJ1-4; 10 nucleotides align to TRBD1. CDR1 and CDR2 from the germline V gene are MDHEN and SYDVKM. V gave up 6 bases and J gave up 8 bases; unmatched junction bases: 12. The CDR3 has 16 residues. For the CDR3, the DNA is TGTGCCAGCAGCATACCAAGGACAGGGGGAAAGGAAAAACTGTTTTTT. This sequence encodes CASSIPRTGGKEKLFF. The whole variable domain, filled in from reference TRBV28 and TRBJ1-4, reads DVKVTQSSRYLVKRTGEKVFLECVQDMDHENMFWYRQDPGLGLRLIYFSYDVKMKEKGDIPEGYSVSREKKERFSLILESASTNQTSMYLCASSIPRTGGKEKLFFGSGTQLSVL.

In this sample, this clone turned up once. The rearrangement joins TRBV12-2 to TRBJ1-2. TRBV12-2 is deemed a pseudogene. The CDR3 totals 14 residues. Written as DNA, the CDR3 is TGTGCAAGTCGCTTAGCCTCGTGCGGTAATGGCTACACCTTC. Protein: CASRLASCGNGYTF.

This clone was observed a few times. The chain couples TRBV19 to TRBJ1-1, with TRBD1 matching over 12 bases. J was trimmed by 3 bases and V by 7 bases; bases with no gene match: 6. The CDR3 sequence is 15 residues long. Per the germline V gene, CDR1 is LNHDA and CDR2 is SQIVND (reference sequence). Here the CDR3 reads CASKGQGARYTEAFF. The CDR3 region has the DNA TGTGCCAGTAAGGGACAGGGGGCGCGGTACACTGAAGCTTTCTTT.

V is TRBV7-8 and J is TRBJ1-6; no firm D call. The V end lost 1 base, the J end lost 5 bases, and 12 bases lay between the germline ends. Germline CDR1 SGHVS, CDR2 FQNEAQ. This CDR3 contains 16 residues. The CDR3 is CASSLVGRPNNSPLHF. The DNA for the CDR3 is TGTGCCAGCAGCTTAGTGGGCAGGCCGAATAATTCACCCCTCCACTTT.

V usage is TRBV5-1 and J usage is TRBJ1-2, with TRBD1 as a possible D gene (5 bases). The germline V gene has CDR1 SGHRS and CDR2 YFSETQ. Trimming left V 7 bases short and J 3 bases short, with 16 bases between. This CDR3 spans 14 amino acids. Here the CDR3 reads CASGSGAADYGYTF. In DNA form, the CDR3 reads TGCGCCAGCGGAAGCGGGGCCGCCGACTATGGCTACACCTTC.

The table lists this clone with a count of one. The rearrangement links TRBV10-3 to TRBJ2-2, with a possible D match to TRBD2 (6 bases). V was trimmed by 2 bases and J by 8 bases, leaving 6 bases between them. Germline V CDR1 and CDR2: ENHRY, SYGVKD. The CDR3 consists of 12 residues. This CDR3 reads CAISEGLGELFF. In DNA, the CDR3 is TGTGCCATCAGTGAGGGACTAGGGGAGCTGTTTTTT.

The chain carries TRBV11-1 and TRBJ2-7; tentatively, D is TRBD1 (5 bases). Looked up from germline, CDR1 is SGHAT and CDR2 is FQDESV (reference sequence). This CDR3 region has 13 residues. V was pared by 3 bases and J by 6 bases, with 12 bases between. The CDR3 bases are TGTGCCAGCAGCTTTTCTCAGGGCCGCGAGCAGTACTTC. Its translation is CASSFSQGREQYF. Full variable domain (remainder filled in from reference TRBV11-1 and TRBJ2-7): EAEVAQSPRYKITEKSQAVAFWCDPISGHATLYWYRQILGQGPELLVQFQDESVVDDSQLPKDRFSAERLKGVDSTLKIQPAELGDSAMYLCASSFSQGREQYFGPGTRLTVT.

This sequence joins TRBV6-6 and TRBJ1-2; no reliable D call. Germline CDR1 is MNHNY and CDR2 is SVGAGI (reference sequence). V was clipped by 0 bases and J by 5 bases, with 13 bases between them. CDR3 size: 15 residues. CDR3 nucleotides: TGTGCCAGCAGTTACTCTTCAGAGACGGGATATGGCTACACCTTC. Translating it yields CASSYSSETGYGYTF.

This clone was observed a handful of times. This chain joins TRBV6-1 and TRBJ1-6; 11 positions match TRBD1. Trimming cost V 3 bases and J 5 bases; bases outside gene matches: 3. The CDR3 consists of 16 residues. Germline V CDR1 and CDR2: MNHNS, SASEGT. CDR3 region: CASSDPGQGDNSPLHF. CDR3 DNA: TGTGCCAGCAGTGACCCGGGACAGGGGGATAATTCACCCCTCCACTTT.